The 27 T cell receptor beta chains below were found in one sample sequenced in a study of post-analysis software for immune sequencing data. Notes on the study in general: Controls showed lower frequencies than patients for 4 or 5 TRBV segments, and TRBV5-6, TRBV5-1 and TRBV20-1 were among these.

Every TCR beta cDNA library bore unique molecular identifiers. One entry per CDR3 protein results from TCRdb running MiXCR on the PCR reads. The data contain about 460,000 distinct CDR3 sequences, 45% of them seen just once; the ten biggest clones take up over 10%. Their antigen targets remain unknown. The sample comprised blood. Receptors originate from a girl aged 10 to 17 with multiple sclerosis.

The chain combines TRBV11-2 with TRBJ2-6; D uncertain. V was pared by 7 bases and J by 0 bases, with 16 bases between. CDR1 SGHAT and CDR2 FQNNGV come from the germline V gene. The CDR3 is made up of 17 amino acids. CDR3 region: CASTTLTHASGANVLTF. The CDR3, as DNA: TGTGCCAGCACCACCCTGACGCACGCCTCTGGGGCCAACGTCCTGACTTTC.

The chain combines TRBV10-3 with TRBJ2-1; 16 positions agree with TRBD2. Trimming cost V 2 bases and J 2 bases; bases outside gene matches: 3. This CDR3 spans 18 amino acids. Germline lookup yields CDR1 ENHRY and CDR2 SYGVKD. CDR3 region: CAISEGTSGRAAYNEQFF. CDR3 DNA: TGTGCCATCAGTGAGGGGACTAGCGGGAGGGCCGCCTACAATGAGCAGTTCTTC.

This clonotype was counted only a few times. The rearrangement joins TRBV7-6 to TRBJ1-1; the D is unclear. CDR1 is SGHVS and CDR2 is FNYEAQ in the germline V gene. This CDR3 region has 15 residues. The V gene lost 5 bases and the J gene lost 2 bases, with 15 bases spanning the gap. The CDR3 nucleotides read TGTGCCAGCAGCCCCTGGGCGGTACAAAACACTGAAGCTTTCTTT. It specifies CASSPWAVQNTEAFF. Full variable domain (rest looked up from reference TRBV7-6 and TRBJ1-1): GAGVSQSPRYKVTKRGQDVALRCDPISGHVSLYWYRQALGQGPEFLTYFNYEAQQDKSGLPNDRFSAERPEGSISTLTIQRTEQRDSAMYRCASSPWAVQNTEAFFGQGTRLTVV.

The chain uses TRBV12-3 or TRBV12-4 and TRBJ2-2; a possible D gene is TRBD1 (6 bases). Trimming took 6 bases from V and 6 from J, leaving 8 bases between them. The CDR3 length is 12 residues. The CDR3 DNA is TGTGCCAGCAGCTGGACAGCCGGGGAGCTGTTTTTT. It translates to CASSWTAGELFF.

The rearrangement uses TRBV6-5 and TRBJ1-1; D call uncertain. Trimming took off 2 bases at V and 1 base at J, with 11 bases between the two ends. The germline CDR1 and CDR2 sequences are MNHEY and SVGAGI. This CDR3 spans 15 amino acids. The CDR3 loop reads CASSYGRVWNTEAFF. For the CDR3, the DNA is TGTGCCAGCAGTTACGGGCGGGTTTGGAACACTGAAGCTTTCTTT.

The genes are TRBV27 and TRBJ1-4; D is perhaps TRBD1 (5 bases). The CDR3 spans 14 residues. Germline V gene data show CDR1 as MNHEY and CDR2 as SMNVEV (reference sequence). Trimming removed 5 bases at V and 5 bases at J, with 12 bases between. For the CDR3, the DNA is TGTGCCAGCAGTCCTGATGACAGCAATGAAAAACTGTTTTTT. Encoded protein: CASSPDDSNEKLFF.

The chain combines TRBV20-1 with TRBJ2-1; TRBD1 is a possible D gene (6 bases). The V gene's germline CDR1 is DFQATT and CDR2 SNEGSKA (reference sequence). V lost 6 bases and J 2 bases, leaving 17 bases between the germline ends. CDR3 length equals 15 residues. DNA of the CDR3: TGCAGTGCCAGGGGAGACTATGCGCCCTACAATGAGCAGTTCTTC. Its translation: CSARGDYAPYNEQFF.

The chain uses TRBV30 and TRBJ2-7; maybe TRBD2 (7 bases). Germline V gene data show CDR1 as GTSNPN and CDR2 as SVGIG (reference sequence). Trimming shortened V by 0 bases and J by 5 bases, and 14 bases separated the two germline ends. The CDR3 length is 14 residues. The chain's CDR3 is CAWSVGGAGDEQYF. In nucleotides, the CDR3 is TGTGCCTGGAGTGTAGGGGGGGCGGGCGACGAGCAGTACTTC.

This chain links TRBV10-3 with TRBJ1-4; TRBD1 is a possible D gene (5 bases). CDR3 length: 15 residues. V was clipped by 8 bases and J by 4 bases, with 17 bases between them. In germline, CDR1 is ENHRY, CDR2 SYGVKD. DNA of the CDR3: TGTGCCATCGGGGAGTCCGGGACCCATAATGAAAAACTGTTTTTT. Translated, it gives CAIGESGTHNEKLFF.

The V call is TRBV28, the J call TRBJ2-7; the match to TRBD2 covers 7 bases. CDR3 length: 16 amino acids. J lost 6 bases, V lost 6 bases, and 17 bases had no gene match. Germline CDR1 is MDHEN and CDR2 is SYDVKM. The CDR3 nucleotides read TGTGCCAGCAGCCCAACCAACCTAGCGGAAGGTGTCGAGCAGTACTTC. Protein: CASSPTNLAEGVEQYF.

For the CDR3, the DNA is TGTGCCAGCAGTGTCCAACCAGGGGGTGAAGCTTTCTTT. This gives the protein CASSVQPGGEAFF. This rearrangement joins TRBV25-1 to TRBJ1-1, with 7 bases lining up with TRBD1. This CDR3 contains 13 residues. V lost 4 bases to trimming and J lost 7 bases; unmatched junction nucleotides: 6. The V gene's germline CDR1 is MGHDK and CDR2 SYGVNS.

This clonotype was observed a few times. V and J are TRBV20-1 and TRBJ2-7, with unresolved D. Trimming shortened V by 6 bases and J by 4 bases, and 16 bases separated the two germline ends. The length of the CDR3 is 13 residues. Germline V lookup: CDR1 DFQATT, CDR2 SNEGSKA (reference sequence). This CDR3 is CSAQTPLFYEQYF. CDR3 coding DNA: TGCAGTGCCCAAACGCCCCTTTTTTACGAGCAGTACTTC.

The V and J genes are TRBV12-3 or TRBV12-4 and TRBJ2-5, with D maybe TRBD1 (5 bases). Between the trimmed V and J ends, which lost 9 bases and 5 bases, there was a span of 16 bases. This CDR3 has 13 amino acids. CDR3 DNA: TGTGCCAGTAGGGGCAGGGTTTCTGAGACCCAGTACTTC. Translating it yields CASRGRVSETQYF.

The V and J genes are TRBV25-1 and TRBJ2-7; 9 bases fit TRBD1. Trimming removed 2 bases from V and 4 bases from J; junction bases left unmatched: 9. The CDR3 totals 16 residues. Per germline, CDR1 MGHDK and CDR2 SYGVNS. The CDR3 sequence is CASSEVNRDRVYEQYF. The CDR3, as DNA: TGTGCCAGCAGTGAAGTCAACCGGGACAGGGTTTACGAGCAGTACTTC.

The genes are TRBV29-1 and TRBJ2-7; 9 nucleotides agree with TRBD1. Germline CDR1 SQVTM, CDR2 ANQGSEA. This CDR3 spans 14 amino acids. J gave up 7 bases and V 4 bases, and 11 bases lay outside the gene matches. The CDR3 here is CSVAPGQGGPEQYF. The DNA of the CDR3 is TGCAGCGTTGCTCCGGGACAGGGTGGACCGGAGCAGTACTTC.

The gene calls are TRBV12-3 or TRBV12-4 and TRBJ2-3, with 9 bases aligning to TRBD1. The CDR3 sequence is 14 residues long. J lost 15 bases, V lost 1 base, and 11 bases had no gene match. The CDR3 here is CASSLGTGADTEYF. The CDR3 nucleotides are TGTGCCAGCAGTTTAGGGACAGGGGCAGATACGGAATATTTT.

The genes are TRBV12-3 or TRBV12-4 and TRBJ1-2; D unresolved. V was clipped by 5 bases and J by 2 bases, with 3 bases between them. The CDR3 spans 11 residues. CDR3 amino acids: CASSNNYGYTF. CDR3 nucleotide sequence: TGTGCCAGCAGTAACAACTATGGCTACACCTTC.

The chain combines TRBV5-1 with TRBJ1-1; 8 positions match TRBD1. The CDR3 loop spans 17 amino acids. Looked up from germline, CDR1 is SGHRS and CDR2 is YFSETQ. The trim removed 1 base at V and 0 bases at J, leaving 8 bases unmatched. In nucleotides, the CDR3 is TGCGCCAGCAGCTTGTGGACAGGGCGCGCCATGAACACTGAAGCTTTCTTT. Residues: CASSLWTGRAMNTEAFF.

The V gene is TRBV6-1, the J gene TRBJ1-1; 8 bases align to TRBD1. CDR1 and CDR2 from the germline V gene are MNHNS and SASEGT. J was trimmed by 3 bases and V by 2 bases; bases with no gene match: 8. This CDR3 is 16 amino acids long. The CDR3 loop reads CASSEYAGGGYTEAFF. The CDR3 coding sequence is TGTGCCAGCAGTGAATACGCAGGGGGCGGATACACTGAAGCTTTCTTT.

This clonotype has a handful of counts. This sequence joins TRBV28 and TRBJ2-1; the D call may be TRBD1 or TRBD2 (5 bases each). Trimming cost V 6 bases and J 8 bases, with 20 bases left between them. CDR3 length: 15 amino acids. Germline CDR1 reads MDHEN; CDR2 reads SYDVKM. This chain's CDR3 is CASSLGTGYAYEQFF. Written as DNA, the CDR3 is TGTGCCAGCAGCCTAGGGACGGGTTATGCTTATGAGCAGTTCTTC.

The chain is built from TRBV7-9 and TRBJ2-5; possible D gene TRBD1, 6 bases. With 2 bases removed from V and 1 base from J, the gap between germline ends came to 8 bases. The CDR3 loop spans 14 amino acids. From germline, CDR1 is SEHNR and CDR2 FQNEAQ (reference sequence). CDR3 loop: CASSLRQVQETQYF. DNA of the CDR3: TGTGCCAGCAGCTTACGACAGGTCCAAGAGACCCAGTACTTC.

This CDR3 reads CASSQGPGRHMGEQYF. For the CDR3, the DNA is TGCGCCAGCAGCCAAGGACCAGGACGGCACATGGGCGAGCAGTACTTC. The chain carries TRBV4-1 and TRBJ2-1; D unresolved. The DNA end is more similar to TRBJ2-7, so the J call may be wrong. Germline CDR1 is MGHRA and CDR2 is YSYEKL. This CDR3 has 16 residues.

This clonotype was found a few times. The chain links TRBV7-9 to TRBJ2-5; D assignment may be TRBD1 or TRBD2 (5 bases each). CDR3 size: 14 residues. Trimming removed 5 bases at V and 2 bases at J, with 12 bases between. CDR1 SEHNR and CDR2 FQNEAQ come from the germline V gene (reference sequence). CDR3 nucleotides: TGTGCCAGCAGCCCGGGACGGACTCAAGAGACCCAGTACTTC. Translated: CASSPGRTQETQYF.

This clonotype was detected ten times or more. The chain carries TRBV25-1 and TRBJ1-2; 8 bases align to TRBD1. The CDR3 loop spans 13 amino acids. Germline CDR1 is MGHDK and CDR2 is SYGVNS. V gave up 6 bases and J gave up 8 bases; unmatched junction bases: 8. The CDR3 is CASSADRVGGYTF. In DNA form, the CDR3 reads TGTGCCAGCAGCGCGGACAGGGTTGGCGGCTACACCTTC.

The rearrangement links TRBV7-2 to TRBJ1-2; the D is unclear. The CDR3 totals 15 residues. Trimming removed 5 bases from V and 4 bases from J, with 17 bases in between. Germline V CDR1 and CDR2: SGHTA, FQGNSA. CDR3 nucleotide sequence: TGTGCCAGCAGCAAACTCCGCCAAGGCCTCTATGGCTACACCTTC. It is translated as CASSKLRQGLYGYTF.

The sample holds a few counts of this clonotype. V and J are TRBV20-1 and TRBJ2-3; TRBD2 agrees at 9 bases. CDR1 is DFQATT and CDR2 is SNEGSKA in the germline V gene (reference sequence). V was clipped by 4 bases and J by 5 bases; unmatched bases: 4. This CDR3 spans 13 amino acids. CDR3 nucleotide sequence: TGCAGTGCTAAGCGCGGGAGGGTAGATACGCAGTATTTT. This translates into CSAKRGRVDTQYF.

The chain combines TRBV7-2 with TRBJ2-3; D gene unclear. Germline V gene sequence: CDR1 SGHTA, CDR2 FQGNSA. CDR3 size: 15 residues. V was clipped by 3 bases and J by 1 base, with 11 bases between them. The CDR3 DNA is TGTGCCAGCAGCTTCGACGGGCCACGCACAGATACGCAGTATTTT. Protein: CASSFDGPRTDTQYF.